A selection of T cell receptor beta chains follows, all from one sample in a study of blood T cell repertoires in COVID-19. The table came from immunoSEQ multiplex PCR; TCRdb's copy has only in-frame clones and leaves some out. In the table there are around 26,000 clones, approximately 82% of which are singletons. Sequencing was done on a sample of peripheral blood. Receptors originate from a human donor in a cohort sampled during active COVID-19. Each CDR3 is given with its conserved first and last residue. D genes are given only for firm matches. Clone size is shown for a subset of rows, as once, few, many or a class of expanded clone.

size: -; V: TRBV4-3; J: TRBJ1-1; D: TRBD1; CDR3: CASSQGAGTGLEAFF; DNA: TGCGCCAGCAGCCAAGGGGCCGGGACAGGGCTTGAAGCTTTCTTT
size: -; V: TRBV5-1; J: TRBJ1-1; D: -; CDR3: CASSLAAGQNTEAFF; DNA: TGCGCCAGCAGCTTGGCTGCAGGGCAGAACACTGAAGCTTTCTTT
size: -; V: TRBV27; J: TRBJ2-6; D: -; CDR3: CASSLGRPGATGANVLTF; DNA: TGTGCCAGCAGTTTGGGTCGACCAGGGGCCACCGGGGCCAACGTCCTGACTTTC
size: -; V: TRBV10-2; J: TRBJ2-7; D: TRBD1; CDR3: CASLGSGQGHREQYF; DNA: TGCGCCAGCTTAGGGTCGGGACAGGGGCATCGGGAGCAGTACTTC
size: -; V: TRBV28; J: TRBJ2-4; D: TRBD1; CDR3: CASTPGGGQGPKNIQYF; DNA: TGTGCCAGCACCCCGGGTGGGGGACAGGGACCCAAAAACATTCAGTACTTC
size: -; V: TRBV18; J: TRBJ2-4; D: -; CDR3: CASSPVQGKNIQYF; DNA: TGTGCCAGCTCACCAGTCCAGGGCAAAAACATTCAGTACTTC
size: -; V: TRBV27; J: TRBJ2-3; D: -; CDR3: CASSLGGASTDTQYF; DNA: TGTGCCAGCAGTTTGGGCGGGGCTAGCACAGATACGCAGTATTTT
size: -; V: TRBV2; J: TRBJ2-1; D: -; CDR3: CASSEALRPGDNEQFF; DNA: TGTGCCAGCAGTGAAGCGCTTAGACCAGGGGACAATGAGCAGTTCTTC
size: -; V: TRBV30; J: TRBJ1-4; D: TRBD1; CDR3: CAWDRGTNEKLFF; DNA: TGTGCCTGGGACAGGGGAACTAATGAAAAACTGTTTTTT
size: -; V: TRBV19; J: TRBJ2-1; D: TRBD2; CDR3: CASEAGTYNEQFF; DNA: TGTGCCAGTGAAGCGGGAACCTACAATGAGCAGTTCTTC
size: -; V: TRBV29-1; J: TRBJ2-7; D: -; CDR3: CSVGQGGYEQYF; DNA: TGCAGCGTTGGGCAGGGGGGCTACGAGCAGTACTTC
size: -; V: TRBV6-6; J: TRBJ1-4; D: TRBD1; CDR3: CASSFQTGGGNEKLFF; DNA: TGTGCCAGCAGTTTTCAAACAGGGGGCGGTAATGAAAAACTGTTTTTT
size: few; V: TRBV5-1; J: TRBJ2-7; D: -; CDR3: CASSLGTSPYEQYF; DNA: TGCGCCAGCAGCTTGGGGACATCCCCCTACGAGCAGTACTTC
size: -; V: TRBV7-7; J: TRBJ2-2; D: -; CDR3: CASSLEASGELFF; DNA: TGTGCCAGCAGCTTAGAAGCTTCGGGGGAGCTGTTTTTT
size: -; V: TRBV5-1; J: TRBJ1-5; D: -; CDR3: CASSLGSYNQPQHF; DNA: TGCGCCAGCAGCTTGGGTAGTTACAATCAGCCCCAGCATTTT
size: few; V: TRBV28; J: TRBJ1-4; D: -; CDR3: CASSTRSQTTNEKLFF; DNA: TGTGCCAGCAGTACCCGGTCACAGACAACTAATGAAAAACTGTTTTTT
size: -; V: TRBV19; J: TRBJ2-1; D: TRBD2; CDR3: CASSIGRSSGSYNEQFF; DNA: TGTGCCAGTAGTATAGGTCGTTCTAGCGGGTCCTACAATGAGCAGTTCTTC
size: -; V: TRBV18; J: TRBJ2-5; D: -; CDR3: CASSPSAGSSETQYF; DNA: TGTGCCAGCTCACCAAGTGCGGGGTCGTCAGAGACCCAGTACTTC
size: -; V: TRBV6-5; J: TRBJ2-3; D: TRBD2; CDR3: CASSYVSGRTDTQYF; DNA: TGTGCCAGCAGTTACGTTAGCGGGAGAACAGATACGCAGTATTTT
size: once; V: TRBV6-5; J: TRBJ1-1; D: -; CDR3: CASSYSGTSNTEAFF; DNA: TGTGCCAGCAGTTACTCTGGGACATCAAACACTGAAGCTTTCTTT
size: -; V: TRBV6-5; J: TRBJ2-7; D: TRBD1; CDR3: CASSTDRSPYEQYF; DNA: TGTGCCAGCAGCACGGACAGGAGTCCCTACGAGCAGTACTTC
size: -; V: TRBV11-2; J: TRBJ2-5; D: -; CDR3: CASMSDHQETQYF; DNA: TGTGCCAGCATGTCAGATCACCAAGAGACCCAGTACTTC
size: few; V: TRBV7-2; J: TRBJ2-7; D: -; CDR3: CASSLVGYEQYF; DNA: TGTGCCAGCAGCTTAGTCGGGTACGAGCAGTACTTC
size: -; V: TRBV4-3; J: TRBJ1-3; D: -; CDR3: CASSPSRGFSGNTIYF; DNA: TGCGCCAGCAGCCCCTCCCGCGGATTCTCTGGAAACACCATATATTTT
size: -; V: TRBV29-1; J: TRBJ1-2; D: -; CDR3: CSVESGPGNYGYTF; DNA: TGCAGCGTTGAAAGCGGGCCTGGAAACTATGGCTACACCTTC
size: once; V: TRBV9; J: TRBJ2-4; D: -; CDR3: CASSVGDTRLAKNIQYF; DNA: TGTGCCAGCAGCGTAGGGGACACCCGGCTAGCCAAAAACATTCAGTACTTC
size: -; V: TRBV7-9; J: TRBJ2-1; D: -; CDR3: CASSLTGSSYNEQFF; DNA: TGTGCCAGCAGCTTAACAGGGAGCTCCTACAATGAGCAGTTCTTC
size: -; V: TRBV6-6; J: TRBJ1-2; D: TRBD1; CDR3: CASSGPGQGVGYTF; DNA: TGTGCCAGCAGCGGCCCGGGACAGGGTGTGGGCTACACCTTC
size: -; V: TRBV14; J: TRBJ1-6; D: -; CDR3: CASSLHRNVYNSPLHF; DNA: TGTGCCAGCAGCCTCCACAGGAACGTCTATAATTCACCCCTCCACTTT
size: -; V: TRBV6-5; J: TRBJ2-3; D: -; CDR3: CASSRDRAGDTQYF; DNA: TGTGCCAGCAGCAGAGACAGGGCGGGGGATACGCAGTATTTT